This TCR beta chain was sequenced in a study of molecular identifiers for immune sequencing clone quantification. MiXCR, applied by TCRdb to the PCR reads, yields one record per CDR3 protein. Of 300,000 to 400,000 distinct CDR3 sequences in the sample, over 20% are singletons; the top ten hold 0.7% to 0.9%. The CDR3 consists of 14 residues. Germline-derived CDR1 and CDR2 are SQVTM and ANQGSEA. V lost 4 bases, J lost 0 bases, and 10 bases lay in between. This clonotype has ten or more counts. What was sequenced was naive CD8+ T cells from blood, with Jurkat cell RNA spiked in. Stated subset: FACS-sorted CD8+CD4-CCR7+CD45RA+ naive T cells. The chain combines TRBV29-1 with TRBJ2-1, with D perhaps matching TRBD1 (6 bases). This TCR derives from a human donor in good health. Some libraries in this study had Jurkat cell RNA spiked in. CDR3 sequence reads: CSVGDTSSYNEQFF. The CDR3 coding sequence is TGCAGCGTTGGGGACACGAGCTCCTACAATGAGCAGTTCTTC.